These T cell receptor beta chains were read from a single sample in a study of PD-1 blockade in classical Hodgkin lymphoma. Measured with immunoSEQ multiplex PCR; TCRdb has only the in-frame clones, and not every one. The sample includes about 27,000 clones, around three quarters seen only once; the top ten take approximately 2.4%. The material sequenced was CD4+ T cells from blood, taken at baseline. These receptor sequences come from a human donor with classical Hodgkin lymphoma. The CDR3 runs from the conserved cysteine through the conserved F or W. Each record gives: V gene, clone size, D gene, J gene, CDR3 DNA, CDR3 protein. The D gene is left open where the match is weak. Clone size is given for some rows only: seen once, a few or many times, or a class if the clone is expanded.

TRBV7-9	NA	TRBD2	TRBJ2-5	TGTGCCAGCAGCTCCAGACTAGCGGGGGGGCCGGGGACCCAGTACTTC	CASSSRLAGGPGTQYF
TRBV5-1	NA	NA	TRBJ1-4	TGCGCCAGCAGCTTGGACGGGCAGGGAGGTGAAAAACTGTTTTTT	CASSLDGQGGEKLFF
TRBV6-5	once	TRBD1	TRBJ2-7	TGTGCCAGCAGCCGGGGTGGACAGGGGGGGTACGAGCAGTACTTC	CASSRGGQGGYEQYF
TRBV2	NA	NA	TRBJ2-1	TGTGCCAGCAAGGGCCCTAGCTCCTACAATGAGCAGTTCTTC	CASKGPSSYNEQFF
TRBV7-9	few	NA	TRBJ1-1	TGTGCCAGCAGCGAGCCCGCCGAGGGCACTGAAGCTTTCTTT	CASSEPAEGTEAFF
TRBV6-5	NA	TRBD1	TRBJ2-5	TGTGCCAGCAGGCGACAGGGGTGGTTTGAGACCCAGTACTTC	CASRRQGWFETQYF
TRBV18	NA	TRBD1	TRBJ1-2	TGTGCCAGCTCCCTCTCCGGGACAGGGGGCTCTTCGGGGTTTGGCTACACCTTC	CASSLSGTGGSSGFGYTF
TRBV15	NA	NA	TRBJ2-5	TGTGCCACCAGCAGAGTCCGGAGTCGGGGTGGAGTACAAGAGACCCAGTACTTC	CATSRVRSRGGVQETQYF
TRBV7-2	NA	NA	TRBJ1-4	TGTGCCAGCAGCTTAACAGGGATGAAACTGTTTTTT	CASSLTGMKLFF
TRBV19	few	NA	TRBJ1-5	TGTGCCAGTAGTATCCTTGTCGAGCAGCCCCAGCATTTT	CASSILVEQPQHF
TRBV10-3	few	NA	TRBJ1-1	TGTGCCATCAGTGAGAGGGGCAGGGACACTGAAGCTTTCTTT	CAISERGRDTEAFF
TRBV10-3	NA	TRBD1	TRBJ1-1	TGTGCCATCAGTCCACAGGGGACGGACACTGAAGCTTTCTTT	CAISPQGTDTEAFF
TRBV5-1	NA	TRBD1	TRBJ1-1	TGCGCCAGCTCGGGACAGGGGACGAACACTGAAGCTTTCTTT	CASSGQGTNTEAFF
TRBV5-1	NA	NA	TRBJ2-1	TGCGCCAGCAGCTTGGCTGCAGTGGGGAATGAGCAGTTCTTC	CASSLAAVGNEQFF
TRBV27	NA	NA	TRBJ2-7	TGTGCCAGCAGTCTTATCGCGGAAAGCGAGCAGTACTTC	CASSLIAESEQYF
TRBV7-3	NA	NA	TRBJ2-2	TGTGCCAGCAGCTTAAAGGGGTCAGGGATCGCCGGGGAGCTGTTTTTT	CASSLKGSGIAGELFF
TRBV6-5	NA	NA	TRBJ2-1	TGTGCCAGCACACGGGGGATCAGCTCCTACAATGAGCAGTTCTTC	CASTRGISSYNEQFF
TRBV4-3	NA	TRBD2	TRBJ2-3	TGCGCCAGCAGCCAACGACTAGCGGGGCGTAGCACAGATACGCAGTATTTT	CASSQRLAGRSTDTQYF
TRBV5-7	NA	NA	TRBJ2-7	TGCCACAGTGACGAGCAGTACTTC	CHSDEQYF
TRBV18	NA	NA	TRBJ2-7	TGTGCCAGCTCACCAGGCCTAGCGCCTTACGAGCAGTACTTC	CASSPGLAPYEQYF
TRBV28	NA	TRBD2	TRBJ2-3	TGTGCCAGCAGTTTTCTTGGACTAGCAGGAGATACGCAGTATTTT	CASSFLGLAGDTQYF
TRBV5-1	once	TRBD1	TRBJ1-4	TGCGCCAGCAGCTTGATGGCAGGGGGCTTGGGAAAACTGTTTTTT	CASSLMAGGLGKLFF
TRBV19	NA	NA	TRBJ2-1	TGTGCCAGTAGTATTGCCGGGCCCTACGTAGTCGATGAGCAGTTCTTC	CASSIAGPYVVDEQFF
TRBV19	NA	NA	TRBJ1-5	TGTGCCACCAATCTAGGTCTTAATCAGCCCCAGCATTTT	CATNLGLNQPQHF
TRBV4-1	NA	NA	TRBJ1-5	TGCGCCAGCAGCCAAGACAGGTTCAATCAGCCCCAGCATTTT	CASSQDRFNQPQHF
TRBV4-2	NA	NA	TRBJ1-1	TGTGCCAGCAGATCCCTCTTTGAAGCTTTCTTT	CASRSLFEAFF
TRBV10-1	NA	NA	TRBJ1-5	TGCGCCAGCAGTGAAGGTCAGCCCCAGCATTTT	CASSEGQPQHF
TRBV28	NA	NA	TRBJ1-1	TGTGCCAGCAGTCATAGGGGGTGGTCCACTGAAGCTTTCTTT	CASSHRGWSTEAFF
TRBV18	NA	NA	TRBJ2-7	TGTGCCAGCTCACCGCGGCAAGACTACGAGCAGTACTTC	CASSPRQDYEQYF
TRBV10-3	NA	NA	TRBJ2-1	TGTGCCATCGGCACTAAGAGCCCAGTTCAACCCTACAATGAGCAGTTCTTC	CAIGTKSPVQPYNEQFF
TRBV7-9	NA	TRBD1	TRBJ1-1	TGTGCCAGCAGCAGAGGGACAGGGATCACTGAAGCTTTCTTT	CASSRGTGITEAFF
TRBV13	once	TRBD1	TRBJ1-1	TGTGCCAGCAGCCCGGGACAGGATTACACTGAAGCTTTCTTT	CASSPGQDYTEAFF
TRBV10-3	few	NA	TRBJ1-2	TGCGGGGCCCGGCCAGGCCTACCTAACTATGGCTACACCTTC	CGARPGLPNYGYTF
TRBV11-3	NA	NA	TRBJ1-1	TGTGCCAGCGGGGACGGGCCAGGGGTCGCTTTCTTT	CASGDGPGVAFF
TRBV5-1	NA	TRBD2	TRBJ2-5	TGCGCCAGCAGCTACCCCGGACACGGCGCCGGGAGGGAGACCCAGTACTTC	CASSYPGHGAGRETQYF
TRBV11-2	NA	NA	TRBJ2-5	TGTGCCAGCAGCCGTGGGGTTCAAGAGACCCAGTACTTC	CASSRGVQETQYF
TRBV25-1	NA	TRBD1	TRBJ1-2	TGTGCCAGCAGTGAATCTCCGTCGACAGGGCGGGATGGCTACACCTTC	CASSESPSTGRDGYTF
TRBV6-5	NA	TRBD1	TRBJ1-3	TGTGCCAGCAGTTACATGACAGGGGTCGGAAACACCATATATTTT	CASSYMTGVGNTIYF
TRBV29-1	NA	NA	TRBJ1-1	TGCAGCGTGGGGACAAATCTTCACACTGAAGCTTTCTTT	CSVGTNLHTEAFF
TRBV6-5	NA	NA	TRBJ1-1	TGTGCCAGCAGTCGCCACCCGAACACTGAAGCTTTCTTT	CASSRHPNTEAFF
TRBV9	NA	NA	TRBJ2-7	TGTGCCAGCAGCGTAGATCAGGGAAGATTGTACGAGCAGTACTTC	CASSVDQGRLYEQYF
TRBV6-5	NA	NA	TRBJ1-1	TGTGCCAGCAGTAGTCGGACAGTTGAAGCTTTCTTT	CASSSRTVEAFF
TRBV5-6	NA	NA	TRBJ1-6	TGTGCCAGCAGCTTGATTGGGCCAGATTCACCCCTCCACTTT	CASSLIGPDSPLHF
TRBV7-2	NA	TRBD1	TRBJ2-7	TGTGCCAGCAGCCCAGACAGGGGTCGTGTCGAGCAGTACTTC	CASSPDRGRVEQYF
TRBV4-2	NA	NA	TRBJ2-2	TGTGCCAGCACTTCCCTAGACTCCTCTAACACCGGGGAGCTGTTTTTT	CASTSLDSSNTGELFF
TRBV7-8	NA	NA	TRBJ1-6	TGTGCCAGCAGCTTAGATACTGGTTCACCCCTCCACTTT	CASSLDTGSPLHF
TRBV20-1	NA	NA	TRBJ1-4	TGCAGTGCTAGGACCAACGAAAAACTGTTTTTT	CSARTNEKLFF
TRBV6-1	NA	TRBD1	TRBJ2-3	TGTGCCAGCAGTCAAGGACAGGCCCCCACAGATACGCAGTATTTT	CASSQGQAPTDTQYF
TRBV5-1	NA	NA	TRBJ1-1	TGCGCCAGCAGCGAAGGCATGAACACTGAAGCTTTCTTT	CASSEGMNTEAFF
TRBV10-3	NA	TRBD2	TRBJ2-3	TGTGCCATCAAGCCCCAAGCGGGGGGGAGCACAGATACGCAGTATTTT	CAIKPQAGGSTDTQYF
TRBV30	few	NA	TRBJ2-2	TGTGCCTGGAGTGTATCGCTCAGGGAGGACGGGGAGCTGTTTTTT	CAWSVSLREDGELFF
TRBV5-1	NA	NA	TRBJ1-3	TGCGCCAGCAGCAGAGGCAAGGCCAGCTCTGGAAACACCATATATTTT	CASSRGKASSGNTIYF
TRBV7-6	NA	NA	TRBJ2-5	TGTGCCAGCAGCCGTTACCAAGAGACCCAGTACTTC	CASSRYQETQYF
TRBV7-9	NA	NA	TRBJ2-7	TGTGCCAGCAGCTTTGCTAAAACCGACTACGAGCAGTACTTC	CASSFAKTDYEQYF